The 13 T cell receptor beta chains presented below share a single source sample, sequenced in a study of monozygotic twins with inflammatory bowel disease. TCRdb re-called the 5' RACE reads and gives one entry per CDR3 protein, without DNA. This sample contains over 200,000 distinct CDR3 sequences. The specimen sequenced was blood. The receptors shown here come from a human donor with ulcerative colitis or Crohn's disease, or a healthy co-twin of an affected twin (not recorded which).

The rearrangement links TRBV18 to TRBJ2-2; the D call of TRBD1 rests on TCRdb alone, since no DNA is present to check it. CDR1 is KGHSH, CDR2 LQKENI, per germline. The CDR3 totals 15 residues. The CDR3 region is CASSPGQEFTGELFF.

J is TRBJ2-3 and V is TRBV2. The CDR3 sequence is 12 residues long. CDR1 is SNHLY, CDR2 FYNNEI, per germline. The CDR3 sequence: CASSEGPDTQYF.

This sequence joins TRBV13 and TRBJ2-3. CDR1 and CDR2 from the germline V gene are PRHDT and FYEKMQ (reference sequence). This CDR3 has 15 residues. The CDR3 loop reads CASSPYQTPTDTQYF.

The chain carries TRBV27 and TRBJ2-7; lacking DNA, the TRBD2 call made by TCRdb goes unchecked. The CDR3 covers 17 residues. From germline, CDR1 is MNHEY and CDR2 SMNVEV (reference sequence). CDR3 amino acids: CASSSYISGSIANEQYF.

Here the CDR3 reads CSADDRDRGFLQTQYF. The rearrangement uses TRBV20-1 and TRBJ2-5; with no DNA, the TCRdb D assignment of TRBD1 cannot be verified. The germline V gene has CDR1 DFQATT and CDR2 SNEGSKA (reference sequence). The CDR3 loop spans 16 amino acids.

This chain joins TRBV7-9 and TRBJ2-1. Germline V CDR1 and CDR2: SEHNR, FQNEAQ (reference sequence). CDR3 length equals 12 residues. The CDR3 loop reads CASSSASNEQFF.

The CDR3 sequence: CASSQAPTDFGYGYTF. This chain uses TRBV3-1 with TRBJ1-2. The CDR3 covers 16 residues. The germline V gene encodes CDR1 LGHDT and CDR2 YNNKEL (reference sequence). Full variable domain (missing parts from reference TRBV3-1 and TRBJ1-2): DTAVSQTPKYLVTQMGNDKSIKCEQNLGHDTMYWYKQDSKKFLKIMFSYNNKELIINETVPNRFSPKSPDKAHLNLHINSLELGDSAVYFCASSQAPTDFGYGYTFGSGTRLTVV.

The chain links TRBV7-2 to TRBJ1-2; without DNA, the TCRdb call of TRBD1 cannot be checked. The germline V gene encodes CDR1 SGHTA and CDR2 FQGNSA. The CDR3 contains 12 residues. The CDR3 here is CASSLQGVGYTF.

The chain couples TRBV2 to TRBJ1-1; the D call of TRBD1 rests on TCRdb alone, since no DNA is present to check it. This CDR3 has 14 residues. The germline V gene has CDR1 SNHLY and CDR2 FYNNEI. This chain's CDR3 is CATLLLRVNTEAFF.

This chain links TRBV18 with TRBJ2-7; TCRdb reports TRBD2, a call that lacks DNA to check it against. CDR3 length equals 15 residues. Germline-derived CDR1 and CDR2 are KGHSH and LQKENI. The CDR3 sequence is CASSPPREGKSEQYF.

This sequence joins TRBV11-2 and TRBJ2-1. Germline CDR1 and CDR2: SGHAT and FQNNGV. This CDR3 has 16 residues. The CDR3 protein is CASSLFGRTPYNEQFF.

V is TRBV20-1 and J is TRBJ2-7; there is no DNA to check the TCRdb D call of TRBD2. Germline V gene lookup returns CDR1 DFQATT and CDR2 SNEGSKA (reference sequence). This CDR3 contains 14 residues. The CDR3 is CSARVLAEGYEQYF.

The rearrangement joins TRBV29-1 to TRBJ1-1. CDR1 is SQVTM, CDR2 ANQGSEA, per germline. This CDR3 is 12 amino acids long. The CDR3 loop reads CSVHRGNTEAFF.